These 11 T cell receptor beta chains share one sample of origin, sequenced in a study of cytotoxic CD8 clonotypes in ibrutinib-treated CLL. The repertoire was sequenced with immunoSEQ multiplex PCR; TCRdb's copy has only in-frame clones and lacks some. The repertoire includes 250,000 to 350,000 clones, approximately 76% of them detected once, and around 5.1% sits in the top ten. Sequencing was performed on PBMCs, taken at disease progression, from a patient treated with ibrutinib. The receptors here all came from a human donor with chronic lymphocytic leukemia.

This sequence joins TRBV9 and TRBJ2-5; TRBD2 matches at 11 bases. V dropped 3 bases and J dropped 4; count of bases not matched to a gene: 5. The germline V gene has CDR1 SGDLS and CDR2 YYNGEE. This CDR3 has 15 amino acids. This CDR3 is CASSETSGSGETQYF. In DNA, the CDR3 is TGTGCCAGCAGCGAAACTAGCGGGAGTGGAGAGACCCAGTACTTC.

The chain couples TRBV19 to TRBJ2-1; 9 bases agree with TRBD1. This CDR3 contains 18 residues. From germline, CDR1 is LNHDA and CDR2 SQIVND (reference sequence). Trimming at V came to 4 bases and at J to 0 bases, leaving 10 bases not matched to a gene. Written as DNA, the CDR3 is TGTGCCAGTAGTAGGGCGACAGGGGGTTACAGCTCCTACAATGAGCAGTTCTTC. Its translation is CASSRATGGYSSYNEQFF.

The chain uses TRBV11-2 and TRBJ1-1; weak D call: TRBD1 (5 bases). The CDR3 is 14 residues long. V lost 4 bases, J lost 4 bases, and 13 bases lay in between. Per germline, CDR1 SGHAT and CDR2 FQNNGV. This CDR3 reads CASSSDSISTEAFF. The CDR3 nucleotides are TGTGCCAGCAGCTCCGACAGTATCAGCACTGAAGCTTTCTTT. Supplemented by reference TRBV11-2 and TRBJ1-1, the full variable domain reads EAGVAQSPRYKIIEKRQSVAFWCNPISGHATLYWYQQILGQGPKLLIQFQNNGVVDDSQLPKDRFSAERLKGVDSTLKIQPAKLEDSAVYLCASSSDSISTEAFFGQGTRLTVV.

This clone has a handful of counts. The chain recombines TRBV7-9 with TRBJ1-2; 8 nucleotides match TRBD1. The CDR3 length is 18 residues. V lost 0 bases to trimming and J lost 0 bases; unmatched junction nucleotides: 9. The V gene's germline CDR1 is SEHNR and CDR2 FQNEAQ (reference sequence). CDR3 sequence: CASSLAVGQDTSNYGYTF. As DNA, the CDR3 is TGTGCCAGCAGCTTAGCGGTGGGACAGGATACCTCTAACTATGGCTACACCTTC.

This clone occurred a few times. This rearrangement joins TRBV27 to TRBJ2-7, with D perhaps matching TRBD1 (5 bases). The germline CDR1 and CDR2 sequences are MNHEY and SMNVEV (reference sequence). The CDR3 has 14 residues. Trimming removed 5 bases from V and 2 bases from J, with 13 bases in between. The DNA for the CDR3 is TGTGCCAGCAGTAGAGTGGGCAGGGCCTACGAGCAGTACTTC. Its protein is CASSRVGRAYEQYF.

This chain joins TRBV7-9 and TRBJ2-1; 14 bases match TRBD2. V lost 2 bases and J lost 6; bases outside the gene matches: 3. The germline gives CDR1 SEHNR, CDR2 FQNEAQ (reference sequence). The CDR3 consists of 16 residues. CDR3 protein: CASSLRGLAGANEQFF. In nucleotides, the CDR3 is TGTGCCAGCAGCTTAAGGGGACTAGCGGGGGCCAATGAGCAGTTCTTC.

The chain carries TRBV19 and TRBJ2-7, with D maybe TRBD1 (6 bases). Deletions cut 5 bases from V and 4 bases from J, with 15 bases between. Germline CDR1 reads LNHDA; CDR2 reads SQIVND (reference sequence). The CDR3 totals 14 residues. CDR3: CASSSGASSYEQYF. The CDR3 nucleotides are TGTGCCAGTAGTTCAGGGGCTTCCTCATACGAGCAGTACTTC.

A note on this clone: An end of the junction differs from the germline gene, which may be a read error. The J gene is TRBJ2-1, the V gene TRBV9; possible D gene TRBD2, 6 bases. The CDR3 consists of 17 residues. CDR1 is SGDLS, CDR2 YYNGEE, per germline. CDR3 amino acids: CASSVAGRGLLSNQQFF. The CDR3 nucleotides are TGTGCCAGCAGCGTAGCAGGAAGGGGACTTCTTAGCAATCAGCAGTTCTTC. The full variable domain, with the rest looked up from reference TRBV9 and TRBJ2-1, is DSGVTQTPKHLITATGQRVTLRCSPRSGDLSVYWYQQSLDQGLQFLIQYYNGEERAKGNILERFSAQQFPDLHSELNLSSLELGDSALYFCASSVAGRGLLSNQQFFGPGTRLTVL.

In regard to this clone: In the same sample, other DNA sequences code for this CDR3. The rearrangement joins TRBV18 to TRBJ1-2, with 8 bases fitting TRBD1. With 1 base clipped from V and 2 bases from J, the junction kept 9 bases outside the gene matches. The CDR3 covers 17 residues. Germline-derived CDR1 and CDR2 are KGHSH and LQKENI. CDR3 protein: CASSPRFGQGGNYGYTF. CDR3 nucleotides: TGTGCCAGCTCACCACGTTTCGGACAGGGAGGGAACTATGGCTACACCTTC.

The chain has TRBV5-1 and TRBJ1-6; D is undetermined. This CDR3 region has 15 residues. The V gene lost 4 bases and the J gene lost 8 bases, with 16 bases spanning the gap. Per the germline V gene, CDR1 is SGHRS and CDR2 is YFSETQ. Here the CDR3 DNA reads TGCGCCAGCAGCCCGAGAGAGATCGGGTATTCACCCCTCCACTTT. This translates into CASSPREIGYSPLHF.

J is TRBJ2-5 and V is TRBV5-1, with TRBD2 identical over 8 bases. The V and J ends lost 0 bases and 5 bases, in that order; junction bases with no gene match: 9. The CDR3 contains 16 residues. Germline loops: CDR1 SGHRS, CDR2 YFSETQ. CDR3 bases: TGCGCCAGCAGCTTGGATCCGGGGGGGCTGGCGGAGACCCAGTACTTC. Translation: CASSLDPGGLAETQYF.